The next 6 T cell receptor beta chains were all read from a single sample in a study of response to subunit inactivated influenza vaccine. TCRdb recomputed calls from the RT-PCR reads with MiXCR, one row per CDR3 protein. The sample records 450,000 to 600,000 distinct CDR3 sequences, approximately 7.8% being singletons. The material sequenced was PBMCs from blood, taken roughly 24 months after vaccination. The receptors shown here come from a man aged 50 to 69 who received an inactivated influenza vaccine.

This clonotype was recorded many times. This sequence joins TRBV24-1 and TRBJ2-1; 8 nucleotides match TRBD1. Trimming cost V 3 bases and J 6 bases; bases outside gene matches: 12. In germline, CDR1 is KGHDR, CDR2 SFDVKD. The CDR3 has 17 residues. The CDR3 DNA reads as TGTGCCACCAGTGATCAACCCCCCGGGACAGGCGTCAATGAGCAGTTCTTC. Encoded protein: CATSDQPPGTGVNEQFF.

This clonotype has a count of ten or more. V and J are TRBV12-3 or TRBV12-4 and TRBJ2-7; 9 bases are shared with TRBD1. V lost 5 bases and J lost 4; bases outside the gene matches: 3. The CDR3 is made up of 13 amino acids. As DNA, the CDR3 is TGTGCCAGCAGTATTGGGACAGGGTACGAGCAGTACTTC. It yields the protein CASSIGTGYEQYF.

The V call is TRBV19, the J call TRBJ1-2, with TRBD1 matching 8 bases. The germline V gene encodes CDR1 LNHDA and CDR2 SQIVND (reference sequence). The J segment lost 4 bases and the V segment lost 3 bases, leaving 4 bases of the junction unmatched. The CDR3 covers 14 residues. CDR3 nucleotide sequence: TGTGCCAGTAGTATCGCCGGGACAGGCTATGGCTACACCTTC. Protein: CASSIAGTGYGYTF.

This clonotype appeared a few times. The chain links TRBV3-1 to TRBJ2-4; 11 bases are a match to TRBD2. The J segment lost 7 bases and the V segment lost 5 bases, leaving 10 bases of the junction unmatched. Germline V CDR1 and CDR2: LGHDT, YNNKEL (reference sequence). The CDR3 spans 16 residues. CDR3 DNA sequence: TGTGCCAGCAGCACCAATAGCGGGAGGGATAGGAACATTCAGTACTTC. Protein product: CASSTNSGRDRNIQYF.

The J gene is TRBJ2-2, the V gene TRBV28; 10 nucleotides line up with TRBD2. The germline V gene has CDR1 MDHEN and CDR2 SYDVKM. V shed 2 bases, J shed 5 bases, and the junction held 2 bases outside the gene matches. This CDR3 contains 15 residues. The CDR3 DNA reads TGTGCCAGCAGTTTAAAACTAGCGGGAACCGGGGAGCTGTTTTTT. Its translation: CASSLKLAGTGELFF.

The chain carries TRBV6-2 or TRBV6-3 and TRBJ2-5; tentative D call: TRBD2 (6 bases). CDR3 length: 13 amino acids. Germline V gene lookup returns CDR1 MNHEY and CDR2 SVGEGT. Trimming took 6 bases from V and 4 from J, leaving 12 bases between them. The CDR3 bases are TGTGCCAGCAGGCACTTACTAGCAGAGACCCAGTACTTC. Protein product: CASRHLLAETQYF.